This T cell receptor beta chain originates from a study of blood T cell repertoires in COVID-19. Study in general: Collection of acute and convalescent COVID-19 samples took place in the United States, Italy and Spain. T cells, B-cell-depleted T cells, or PBMCs provided the cDNA or gDNA that served as material.

As handled by the study authors: Quantification of nucleated cells was approximated via reference gene primer amplification. Assay: immunoSEQ multiplex PCR; the TCRdb copy retains only in-frame clones and omits some. V, J and clone size are taken as reported in that table, and D and trimming were inferred from the DNA itself. The sample includes approximately 240,000 clones, 79% seen only once; the top ten take approximately 4%. V was pared by 5 bases and J by 2 bases, with 9 bases of the junction left unmatched. This CDR3 has 16 amino acids. Germline assignment: CDR1 SEHNR and CDR2 FQNEAQ (reference sequence).

Sequences were obtained from peripheral blood. The chain couples TRBV7-9 to TRBJ1-3, with TRBD1 matching over 7 bases. This TCR derives from a woman between 40 and 55 years old with active or convalescent COVID-19. The CDR3 region has the DNA TGTGCCAGCAGCACACGAAAGGGGGCGCCTGGAAACACCATATATTTT. Amino acids: CASSTRKGAPGNTIYF.